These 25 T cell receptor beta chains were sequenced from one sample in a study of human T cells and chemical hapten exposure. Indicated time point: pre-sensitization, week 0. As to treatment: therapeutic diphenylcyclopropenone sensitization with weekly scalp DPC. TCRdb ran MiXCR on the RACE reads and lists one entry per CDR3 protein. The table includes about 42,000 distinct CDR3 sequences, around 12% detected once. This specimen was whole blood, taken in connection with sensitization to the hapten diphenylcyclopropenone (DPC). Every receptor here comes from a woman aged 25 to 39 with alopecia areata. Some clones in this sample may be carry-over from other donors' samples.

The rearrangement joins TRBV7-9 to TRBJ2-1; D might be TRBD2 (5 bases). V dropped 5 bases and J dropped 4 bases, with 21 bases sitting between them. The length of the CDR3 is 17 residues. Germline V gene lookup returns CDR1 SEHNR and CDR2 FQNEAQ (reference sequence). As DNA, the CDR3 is TGTGCCAGCAGCCCGTCCGGGCGGACTTCGGGGTACAATGAGCAGTTCTTC. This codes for CASSPSGRTSGYNEQFF.

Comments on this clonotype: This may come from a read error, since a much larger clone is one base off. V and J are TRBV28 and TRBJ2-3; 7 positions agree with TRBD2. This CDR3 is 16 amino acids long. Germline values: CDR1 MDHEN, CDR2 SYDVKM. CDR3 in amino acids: CVSSSAERGDTDTQYF. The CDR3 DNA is TGTGTCAGCAGTTCAGCGGAGCGGGGAGACACAGATACGCAGTATTTT.

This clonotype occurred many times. Written as DNA, the CDR3 is TGCGCCAGCAGCCAGCTCCCCACCAGCGGGAGGCAAAAAAACATTCAGTACTTC. It specifies CASSQLPTSGRQKNIQYF. This chain uses TRBV4-1 with TRBJ2-4; 9 bases match TRBD2. V shed 3 bases, J shed 4 bases, and the junction held 13 bases outside the gene matches. In germline, CDR1 is MGHRA, CDR2 YSYEKL. The CDR3 covers 18 residues.

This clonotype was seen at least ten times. The CDR3 DNA is TGCAGCGTTTCGGCGGGAGGGCCGGGCGAGCAGTACTTC. This sequence encodes CSVSAGGPGEQYF. The J gene is TRBJ2-7, the V gene TRBV29-1; 9 bases match TRBD2. The length of the CDR3 is 13 residues. Germline CDR1 and CDR2: SQVTM and ANQGSEA. J lost 6 bases, V lost 5 bases, and 8 bases had no gene match.

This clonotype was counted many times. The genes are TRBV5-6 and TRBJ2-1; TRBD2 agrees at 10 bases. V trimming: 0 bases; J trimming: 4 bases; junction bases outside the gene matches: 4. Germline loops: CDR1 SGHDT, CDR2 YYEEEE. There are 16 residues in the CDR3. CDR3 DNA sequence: TGTGCCAGCAGCTTGGGTGCTAGCGGGAGTTACAATGAGCAGTTCTTC. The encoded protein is CASSLGASGSYNEQFF. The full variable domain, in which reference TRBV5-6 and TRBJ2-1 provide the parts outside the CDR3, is DAGVTQSPTHLIKTRGQQVTLRCSPKSGHDTVSWYQQALGQGPQFIFQYYEEEERQRGNFPDRFSGHQFPNYSSELNVNALLLGDSALYLCASSLGASGSYNEQFFGPGTRLTVL.

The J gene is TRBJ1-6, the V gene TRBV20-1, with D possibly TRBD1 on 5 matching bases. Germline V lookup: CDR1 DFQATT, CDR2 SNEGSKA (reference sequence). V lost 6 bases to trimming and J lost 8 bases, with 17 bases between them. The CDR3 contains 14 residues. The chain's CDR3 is CSAQGVGPDSPLHF. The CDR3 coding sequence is TGCAGTGCCCAAGGGGTCGGCCCAGATTCACCCCTCCACTTT.

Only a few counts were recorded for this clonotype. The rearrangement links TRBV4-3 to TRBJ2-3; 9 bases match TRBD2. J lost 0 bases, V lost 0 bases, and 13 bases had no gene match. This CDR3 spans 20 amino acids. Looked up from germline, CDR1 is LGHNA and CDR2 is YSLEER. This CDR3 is CASSQEIWGLADISTDTQYF. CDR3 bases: TGCGCCAGCAGCCAAGAAATATGGGGACTAGCTGACATTAGCACAGATACGCAGTATTTT.

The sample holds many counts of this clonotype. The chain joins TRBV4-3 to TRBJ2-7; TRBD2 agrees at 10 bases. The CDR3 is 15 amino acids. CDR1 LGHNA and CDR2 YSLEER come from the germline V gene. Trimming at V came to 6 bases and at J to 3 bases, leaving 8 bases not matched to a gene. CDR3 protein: CASSKREGLLYEQYF. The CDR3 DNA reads TGCGCCAGCAGTAAGCGGGAGGGCCTTCTCTACGAGCAGTACTTC.

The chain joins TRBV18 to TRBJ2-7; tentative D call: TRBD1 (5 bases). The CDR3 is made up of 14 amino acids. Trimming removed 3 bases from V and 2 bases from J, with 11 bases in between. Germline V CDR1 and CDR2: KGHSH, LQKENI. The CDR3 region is CASSPKGPAYEQYF. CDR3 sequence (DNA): TGTGCCAGCTCACCGAAGGGGCCAGCCTACGAGCAGTACTTC.

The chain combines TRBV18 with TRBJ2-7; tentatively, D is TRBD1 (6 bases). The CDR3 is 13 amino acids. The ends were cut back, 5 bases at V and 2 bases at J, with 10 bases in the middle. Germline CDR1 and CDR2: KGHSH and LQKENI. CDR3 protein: CASSRGSAYEQYF. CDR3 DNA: TGTGCCAGCTCAAGGGGGAGTGCCTACGAGCAGTACTTC. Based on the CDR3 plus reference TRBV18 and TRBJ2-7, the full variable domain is NAGVMQNPRHLVRRRGQEARLRCSPMKGHSHVYWYRQLPEEGLKFMVYLQKENIIDESGMPKERFSAEFPKEGPSILRIQQVVRGDSAAYFCASSRGSAYEQYFGPGTRLTVT.

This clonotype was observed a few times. The CDR3 loop is CASSQEGLLDTEAFF. DNA for the CDR3: TGCGCCAGCAGCCAAGAAGGCTTGTTGGACACTGAAGCTTTCTTT. The chain couples TRBV4-3 to TRBJ1-1; D ambiguous. Trimming pared 0 bases from V and 3 bases from J, leaving 11 bases between. CDR1 LGHNA and CDR2 YSLEER come from the germline V gene. This CDR3 is built from 15 residues.

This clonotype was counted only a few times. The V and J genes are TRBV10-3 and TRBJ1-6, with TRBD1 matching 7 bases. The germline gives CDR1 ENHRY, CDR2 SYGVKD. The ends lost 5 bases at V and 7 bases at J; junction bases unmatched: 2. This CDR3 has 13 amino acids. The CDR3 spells CAISRDSNSPLHF. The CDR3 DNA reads TGTGCCATCAGTAGGGACAGCAATTCACCCCTCCACTTT.

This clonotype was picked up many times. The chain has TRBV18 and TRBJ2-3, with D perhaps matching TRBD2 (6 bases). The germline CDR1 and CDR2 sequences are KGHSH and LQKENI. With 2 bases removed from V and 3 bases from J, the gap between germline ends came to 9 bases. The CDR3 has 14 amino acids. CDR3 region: CASSPVSGTDTQYF. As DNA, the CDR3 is TGTGCCAGCTCACCAGTGAGCGGGACAGATACGCAGTATTTT.

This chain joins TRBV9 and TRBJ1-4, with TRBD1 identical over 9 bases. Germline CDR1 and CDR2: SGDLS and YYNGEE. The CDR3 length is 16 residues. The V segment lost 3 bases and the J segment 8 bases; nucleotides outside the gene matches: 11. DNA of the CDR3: TGTGCCAGCAGCGCGAGACCTGGGACAGGGTTCGAAAAACTGTTTTTT. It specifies CASSARPGTGFEKLFF.

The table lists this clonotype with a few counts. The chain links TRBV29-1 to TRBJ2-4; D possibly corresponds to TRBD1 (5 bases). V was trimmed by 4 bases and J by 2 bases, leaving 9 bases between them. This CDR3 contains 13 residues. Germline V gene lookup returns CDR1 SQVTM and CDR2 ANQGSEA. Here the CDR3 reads CSVGTPTKNIQYF. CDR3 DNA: TGCAGCGTTGGGACACCGACCAAAAACATTCAGTACTTC.

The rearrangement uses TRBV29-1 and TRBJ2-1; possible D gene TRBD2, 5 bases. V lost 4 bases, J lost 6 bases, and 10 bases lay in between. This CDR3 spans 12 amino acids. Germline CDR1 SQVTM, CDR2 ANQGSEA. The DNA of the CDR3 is TGCAGCGTTGTGCCTAGCTCCAATGAGCAGTTCTTC. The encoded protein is CSVVPSSNEQFF.

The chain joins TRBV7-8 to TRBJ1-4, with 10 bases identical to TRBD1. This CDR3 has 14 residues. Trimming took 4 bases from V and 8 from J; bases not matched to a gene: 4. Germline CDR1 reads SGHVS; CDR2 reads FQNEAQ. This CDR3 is CASSSGQGEEKLFF. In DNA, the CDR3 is TGTGCCAGCAGCTCAGGACAGGGGGAGGAAAAACTGTTTTTT.

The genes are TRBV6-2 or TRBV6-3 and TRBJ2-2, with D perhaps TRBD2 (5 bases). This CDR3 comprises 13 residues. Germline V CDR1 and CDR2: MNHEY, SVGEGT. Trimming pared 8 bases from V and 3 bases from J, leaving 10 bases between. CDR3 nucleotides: TGTGCCAGCGAGGGCGGGTACACCGGGGAGCTGTTTTTT. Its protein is CASEGGYTGELFF.

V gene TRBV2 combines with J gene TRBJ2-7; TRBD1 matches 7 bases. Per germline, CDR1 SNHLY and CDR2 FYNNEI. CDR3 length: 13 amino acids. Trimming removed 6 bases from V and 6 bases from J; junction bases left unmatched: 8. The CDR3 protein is CASSATGSGEQYF. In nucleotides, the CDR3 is TGTGCCAGCAGCGCGACAGGGTCCGGCGAGCAGTACTTC.

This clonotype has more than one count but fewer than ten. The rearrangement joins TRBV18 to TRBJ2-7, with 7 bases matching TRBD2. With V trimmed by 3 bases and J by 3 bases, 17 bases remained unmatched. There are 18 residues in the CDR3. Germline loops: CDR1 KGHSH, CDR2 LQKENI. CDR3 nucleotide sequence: TGTGCCAGCTCACCTACCTCGTTGGGTGGCGGGAGTAGCTACGAGCAGTACTTC. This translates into CASSPTSLGGGSSYEQYF.

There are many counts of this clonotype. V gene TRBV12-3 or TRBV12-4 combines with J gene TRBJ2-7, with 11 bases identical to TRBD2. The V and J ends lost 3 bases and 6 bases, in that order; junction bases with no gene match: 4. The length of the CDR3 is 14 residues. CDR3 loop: CASSFLAGGSEQYF. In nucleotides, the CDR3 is TGTGCCAGCAGTTTTCTAGCGGGAGGTAGCGAGCAGTACTTC.

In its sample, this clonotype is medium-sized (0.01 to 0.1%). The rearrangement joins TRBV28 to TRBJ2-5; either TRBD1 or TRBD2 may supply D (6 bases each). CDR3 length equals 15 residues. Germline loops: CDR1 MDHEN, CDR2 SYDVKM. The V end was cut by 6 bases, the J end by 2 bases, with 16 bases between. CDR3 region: CASRIGGRWQETQYF. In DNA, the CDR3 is TGTGCCAGCAGGATTGGGGGGCGATGGCAAGAGACCCAGTACTTC.

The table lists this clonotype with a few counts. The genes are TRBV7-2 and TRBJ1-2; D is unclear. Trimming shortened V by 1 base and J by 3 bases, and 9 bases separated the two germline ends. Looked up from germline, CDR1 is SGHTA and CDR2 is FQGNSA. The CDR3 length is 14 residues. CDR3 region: CASSLVLAHYGYTF. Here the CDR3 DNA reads TGTGCCAGCAGCTTAGTTCTCGCCCACTATGGCTACACCTTC.

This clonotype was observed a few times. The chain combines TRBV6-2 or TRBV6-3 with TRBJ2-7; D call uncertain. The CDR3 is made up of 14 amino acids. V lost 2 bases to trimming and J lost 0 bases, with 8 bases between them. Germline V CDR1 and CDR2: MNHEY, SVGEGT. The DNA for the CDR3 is TGTGCCAGCAGTTACCCCCCAATCTCCTACGAGCAGTACTTC. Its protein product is CASSYPPISYEQYF.

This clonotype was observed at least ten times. The DNA for the CDR3 is TGCGCCAGCAGCTTAAGCAGGGTGGAAGAGACCCAGTACTTC. Translated: CASSLSRVEETQYF. The chain is built from TRBV5-1 and TRBJ2-5, with D possibly being TRBD1 (5 bases). The V gene's germline CDR1 is SGHRS and CDR2 YFSETQ. This CDR3 contains 14 residues. The V end was cut by 2 bases, the J end by 3 bases, with 11 bases between.